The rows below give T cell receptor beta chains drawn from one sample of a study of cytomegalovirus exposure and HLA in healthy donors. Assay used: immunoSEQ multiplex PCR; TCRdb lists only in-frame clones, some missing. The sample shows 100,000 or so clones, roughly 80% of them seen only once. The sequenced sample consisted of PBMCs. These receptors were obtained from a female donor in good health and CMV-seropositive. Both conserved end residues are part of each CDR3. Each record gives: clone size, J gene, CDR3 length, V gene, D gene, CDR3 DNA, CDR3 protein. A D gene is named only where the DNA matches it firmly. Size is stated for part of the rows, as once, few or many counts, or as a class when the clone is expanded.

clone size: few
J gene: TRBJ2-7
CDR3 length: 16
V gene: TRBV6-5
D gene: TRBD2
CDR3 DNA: TGTGCCAGCAGTTACGCCGCTAGCGGATTAAACTACGAGCAGTACTTC
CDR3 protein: CASSYAASGLNYEQYF

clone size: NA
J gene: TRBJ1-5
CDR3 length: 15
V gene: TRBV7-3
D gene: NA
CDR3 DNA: TGTGCCAGCAGCTTACGCGGGGGTAGGAACCAGCCCCAGCATTTT
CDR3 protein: CASSLRGGRNQPQHF

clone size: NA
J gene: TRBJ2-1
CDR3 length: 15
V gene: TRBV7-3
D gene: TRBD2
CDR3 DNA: TGTGCCAGCAGCTTACAGTGGGAGGGCTACAATGAGCAGTTCTTC
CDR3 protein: CASSLQWEGYNEQFF

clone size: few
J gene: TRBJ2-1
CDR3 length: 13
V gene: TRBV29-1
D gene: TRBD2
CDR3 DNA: TGCAGCGTGACTAGCGTCCCCTCCAATGAGCAGTTCTTC
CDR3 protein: CSVTSVPSNEQFF

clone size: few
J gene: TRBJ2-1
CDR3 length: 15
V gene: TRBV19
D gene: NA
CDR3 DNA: TGTGCCAGTAGTTATCGGAGGGTAGGGTACAATGAGCAGTTCTTC
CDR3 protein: CASSYRRVGYNEQFF

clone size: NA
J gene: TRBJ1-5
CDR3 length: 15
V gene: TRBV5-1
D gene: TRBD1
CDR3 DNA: TGCGCCAGCAGCCCTGGAGGCAGGGGGTCCCAGCCCCAGCATTTT
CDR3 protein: CASSPGGRGSQPQHF

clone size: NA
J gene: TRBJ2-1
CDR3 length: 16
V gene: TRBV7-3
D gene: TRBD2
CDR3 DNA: TGTGCCAGCAGCTCGGGACTAGCGGGAGTTAGCAATGAGCAGTTCTTC
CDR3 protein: CASSSGLAGVSNEQFF

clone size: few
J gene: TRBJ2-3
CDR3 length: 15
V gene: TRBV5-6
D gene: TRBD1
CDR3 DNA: TGTGCCAGCAGCCGGACAGGGGAAGGGACAGATACGCAGTATTTT
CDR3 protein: CASSRTGEGTDTQYF

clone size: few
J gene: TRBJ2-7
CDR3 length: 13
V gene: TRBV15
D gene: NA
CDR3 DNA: TGTGCCACCAGCAGAGAGGGGCGGGAAGGGCAGTACTTC
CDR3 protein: CATSREGREGQYF

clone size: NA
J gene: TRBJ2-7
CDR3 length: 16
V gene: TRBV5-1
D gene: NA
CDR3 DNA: TGCGCCAGCAGTCCTGGTGGGGCGGGGGCTACCTACGAGCAGTACTTC
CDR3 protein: CASSPGGAGATYEQYF